The clone carrying this TCR beta chain was detected only once. Its antigen is as yet unknown. Between the trimmed V and J ends, which lost 8 bases and 2 bases, there was a span of 18 bases. Germline CDR1 reads SNHLY; CDR2 reads FYNNEI. The CDR3 loop spans 15 amino acids. Only in-frame clones appear in the TCRdb table, and some are missing; sequencing was by immunoSEQ multiplex PCR. The sample includes more than 90,000 clones, 88% of them seen just once. The data belong to a study of radiotherapy plus CTLA-4 blockade in lung cancer. Study background: 15% to 20% of patients responded objectively, and about 30% achieved disease control.

Study outcomes and limitations: TCR clones of tumor origin grew in blood after radiotherapy plus ipilimumab.

This rearrangement joins TRBV2 to TRBJ2-5; D is uncertain. The TCR was taken from a human donor with non-small cell lung cancer that progressed on radiotherapy plus ipilimumab. The specimen was peripheral blood, collected from a patient treated with radiotherapy plus ipilimumab. The chain's CDR3 is CASRETFQSQETQYF. The CDR3 nucleotides are TGTGCCAGCCGCGAAACTTTTCAATCACAAGAGACCCAGTACTTC.